This passage covers 24 T cell receptor beta chains from one sample sequenced in a study of blood T cell repertoires in COVID-19. Data came from immunoSEQ multiplex PCR; TCRdb stores just in-frame clones and leaves some out. The sample includes 450,000 to 500,000 clones, around 85% seen only once; the top ten take approximately 3.2%. Material: peripheral blood. Receptor source: a human donor in a cohort sampled during active COVID-19.

The J gene is TRBJ2-7, the V gene TRBV10-3, with 13 bases matching TRBD2. The CDR3 is made up of 15 amino acids. J was trimmed by 0 bases and V by 10 bases; bases with no gene match: 6. Germline CDR1 reads ENHRY; CDR2 reads SYGVKD. CDR3 in amino acids: CATGLAGAVSYEQYF. The CDR3 DNA reads TGTGCCACCGGACTAGCGGGAGCTGTCTCCTACGAGCAGTACTTC.

The chain has TRBV29-1 and TRBJ2-2; D gene unclear. CDR3 length: 12 amino acids. CDR1 and CDR2 from the germline V gene are SQVTM and ANQGSEA. The CDR3 DNA sequence: TGCACATTCATGGGCAACACCGGGGAGCTGTTTTTT. Encoded protein: CTFMGNTGELFF.

The genes are TRBV16 and TRBJ1-1; D is perhaps TRBD1 (6 bases). The CDR3 loop spans 12 amino acids. CDR1 is KGHSY, CDR2 FQNENV, per germline. Trimming removed 5 bases at V and 8 bases at J, with 12 bases between. CDR3 sequence: CASSAGTREAFF. Here the CDR3 DNA reads TGTGCCAGCAGCGCCGGGACACGAGAAGCTTTCTTT.

V usage is TRBV6-4 and J usage is TRBJ2-2; 11 positions agree with TRBD1. V shed 11 bases, J shed 0 bases, and the junction held 8 bases outside the gene matches. Germline V gene lookup returns CDR1 MRHNA and CDR2 SNTAGT. This CDR3 contains 16 residues. CDR3: CAARTGGFANTGELFF. The CDR3 DNA reads as TGTGCCGCAAGGACAGGGGGCTTTGCGAACACCGGGGAGCTGTTTTTT.

This chain uses TRBV3-1 (or the pseudogene TRBV3-2) with TRBJ2-7; TRBD2 is a possible D gene (6 bases). Trimming shortened V by 1 base and J by 0 bases, and 16 bases separated the two germline ends. This CDR3 region has 17 residues. Germline values: CDR1 LGHDT, CDR2 YNNKEL (reference sequence). The CDR3, as DNA: TGTGCCAGCAGCCAAGGAGGTAGGCGGGGAGTCTCCTACGAGCAGTACTTC. As protein: CASSQGGRRGVSYEQYF.

The CDR3 region is CASSYSVTSVTYEQYF. The CDR3 coding sequence is TGTGCCAGCAGTTACTCAGTGACTAGCGTTACCTACGAGCAGTACTTC. The chain employs TRBV6-5 and TRBJ2-7, with TRBD2 matching 8 bases. Germline-derived CDR1 and CDR2 are MNHEY and SVGAGI. This CDR3 is built from 16 residues. V was pared by 0 bases and J by 2 bases, with 6 bases of the junction left unmatched.

This sequence joins TRBV5-1 and TRBJ2-3, with 8 bases aligning to TRBD2. The CDR3 spans 15 residues. From germline, CDR1 is SGHRS and CDR2 YFSETQ. The V and J ends lost 0 bases and 6 bases, in that order; junction bases with no gene match: 6. CDR3 sequence (DNA): TGCGCCAGCAGCTTGGCCCCCCCGGGGGGGGATACGCAGTATTTT. Protein: CASSLAPPGGDTQYF. Full variable domain (missing parts from reference TRBV5-1 and TRBJ2-3): KAGVTQTPRYLIKTRGQQVTLSCSPISGHRSVSWYQQTPGQGLQFLFEYFSETQRNKGNFPGRFSGRQFSNSRSEMNVSTLELGDSALYLCASSLAPPGGDTQYFGPGTRLTVL.

J is TRBJ2-1 and V is TRBV2; D is unclear. The CDR3 spans 15 residues. The V gene lost 4 bases and the J gene lost 0 bases, with 10 bases spanning the gap. Germline V lookup: CDR1 SNHLY, CDR2 FYNNEI. Here the CDR3 DNA reads TGTGCCAGCAGTGTACGAAGGAGCTCCTACAATGAGCAGTTCTTC. It translates to CASSVRRSSYNEQFF.

V usage is TRBV30 and J usage is TRBJ1-5; maybe TRBD1 (5 bases). CDR3 length: 14 amino acids. The V gene's germline CDR1 is GTSNPN and CDR2 SVGIG (reference sequence). The germline V and J ends were trimmed by 5 bases and 1 base, with 12 bases remaining between them. The CDR3 nucleotides are TGTGCCTGGCGGGGGGGAGGAAGCAATCAGCCCCAGCATTTT. It translates to CAWRGGGSNQPQHF.

The chain carries TRBV4-1 and TRBJ1-2; D remains ambiguous. Germline V gives CDR1 MGHRA, CDR2 YSYEKL. With 1 base removed from V and 3 bases from J, the gap between germline ends came to 12 bases. The CDR3 sequence is 15 residues long. CDR3 in amino acids: CASSQGREEDYGYTF. As DNA, the CDR3 is TGCGCCAGCAGCCAAGGCAGAGAGGAGGACTATGGCTACACCTTC.

The chain recombines TRBV9 with TRBJ2-7; 8 bases are shared with TRBD1. The CDR3 is 15 amino acids. The junction had 11 bases not matched to a gene; V was cut back by 3 bases and J by 6 bases. Germline CDR1 is SGDLS and CDR2 is YYNGEE. CDR3 nucleotides: TGTGCCAGCAGCGCCCGACAGGGGTCGGATTCCGAGCAGTACTTC. Translation: CASSARQGSDSEQYF. The full variable domain, its missing parts supplied by reference TRBV9 and TRBJ2-7, is DSGVTQTPKHLITATGQRVTLRCSPRSGDLSVYWYQQSLDQGLQFLIQYYNGEERAKGNILERFSAQQFPDLHSELNLSSLELGDSALYFCASSARQGSDSEQYFGPGTRLTVT.

The chain employs TRBV28 and TRBJ1-5, with D possibly being TRBD1 (5 bases). The CDR3 extends over 15 amino acids. Germline CDR1 MDHEN, CDR2 SYDVKM. Trimming removed 7 bases at V and 2 bases at J, with 15 bases between. The CDR3 region is CASTTPGGGNQPQHF. The CDR3 DNA follows: TGTGCCAGCACCACTCCTGGGGGGGGCAATCAGCCCCAGCATTTT.

V usage is TRBV6-2 or TRBV6-3 and J usage is TRBJ1-5; no clear D gene. Germline-derived CDR1 and CDR2 are MNHEY and SVGEGT. Trimming shortened V by 2 bases and J by 4 bases, and 6 bases separated the two germline ends. The CDR3 consists of 13 residues. CDR3 nucleotides: TGTGCCAGCAGTTACGGGAGGAATCAGCCCCAGCATTTT. Translation gives CASSYGRNQPQHF.

The chain recombines TRBV5-8 with TRBJ1-2; 7 nucleotides match TRBD1. Germline V gene sequence: CDR1 SGHTS, CDR2 YDEGEE. The CDR3 length is 15 residues. V shed 4 bases and J 5 bases; nucleotides not matched to a gene: 11. The DNA for the CDR3 is TGTGCCAGCAGCCCCCGAGACAGGGTACGGTATGGCTACACCTTC. As protein: CASSPRDRVRYGYTF.

This clone appeared once. CDR3 DNA sequence: TGTGCCAGCAGCCTCGCCTTTGGGGCAGCCAATGAGCAGTTCTTC. Amino acid sequence: CASSLAFGAANEQFF. The chain joins TRBV7-3 to TRBJ2-1; D is possibly TRBD1 (5 bases). This CDR3 contains 15 residues. Trimming cost V 5 bases and J 6 bases, with 17 bases left between them. Germline CDR1 reads SGHTA; CDR2 reads FQGTGA.

This clone has a count of ten or more. This chain joins TRBV4-1 and TRBJ1-5; perhaps TRBD1 as D (5 bases). Germline V gene lookup returns CDR1 MGHRA and CDR2 YSYEKL. CDR3 length: 18 residues. The V and J ends lost 4 bases and 3 bases respectively, with 22 bases between them. The CDR3 loop reads CASSLIAGSGTSNQPQHF. CDR3 sequence (DNA): TGCGCCAGCAGCCTGATTGCAGGATCTGGGACTTCCAATCAGCCCCAGCATTTT.

The sample holds one count of this clone. CDR3 residues: CSASLRKGAEDTQYF. CDR3 nucleotides: TGCAGTGCTAGTCTCCGGAAGGGGGCCGAAGATACGCAGTATTTT. The chain has TRBV20-1 and TRBJ2-3; 7 bases fit TRBD1. The CDR3 covers 15 residues. The germline gives CDR1 DFQATT, CDR2 SNEGSKA (reference sequence). Losses at the gene ends were 3 bases for V and 5 bases for J; bases not matched to a gene: 11.

The V and J genes are TRBV7-9 and TRBJ2-2; 9 nucleotides match TRBD1. Germline trimming cut 2 bases from V and 4 bases from J; bases unmatched to any gene: 5. From germline, CDR1 is SEHNR and CDR2 FQNEAQ (reference sequence). The CDR3 consists of 16 residues. CDR3 region: CASSLSRTGATGELFF. Written as DNA, the CDR3 is TGTGCCAGCAGCTTATCCCGGACAGGGGCCACCGGGGAGCTGTTTTTT.

V gene TRBV30 combines with J gene TRBJ2-1, with TRBD2 identical over 7 bases. Per germline, CDR1 GTSNPN and CDR2 SVGIG (reference sequence). The length of the CDR3 is 14 residues. J gave up 0 bases and V 4 bases, and 3 bases lay outside the gene matches. As DNA, the CDR3 is TGTGCCTGGACTAGCGGATACTCCTACAATGAGCAGTTCTTC. As protein: CAWTSGYSYNEQFF.

The chain recombines TRBV7-2 with TRBJ2-5; D may be TRBD2 (6 bases). Looked up from germline, CDR1 is SGHTA and CDR2 is FQGNSA. Trimming pared 5 bases from V and 2 bases from J, leaving 12 bases between. CDR3 length equals 14 residues. The CDR3: CASSHRGRQETQYF. The CDR3, as DNA: TGTGCCAGCAGCCACCGGGGGAGACAAGAGACCCAGTACTTC.

The chain recombines TRBV28 with TRBJ1-5, with 9 bases that match TRBD1. The CDR3 is 15 residues long. V shed 6 bases and J 5 bases; nucleotides not matched to a gene: 8. The germline CDR1 and CDR2 sequences are MDHEN and SYDVKM. The CDR3 nucleotides are TGTGCCAGCAGAAAATACAGGGGGCGGGATCAGCCCCAGCATTTT. Translating it yields CASRKYRGRDQPQHF.

This rearrangement joins TRBV3-1 (or the pseudogene TRBV3-2) to TRBJ2-1, with D perhaps TRBD1 (6 bases). The V end lost 2 bases, the J end lost 9 bases, and 8 bases lay between the germline ends. The germline CDR1 and CDR2 sequences are LGHDT and YNNKEL (reference sequence). The CDR3 has 12 amino acids. In nucleotides, the CDR3 is TGTGCCAGCAGCCAAAGGGGGATTGAGCAGTTCTTC. It is translated as CASSQRGIEQFF.

The chain carries TRBV3-1 (or the pseudogene TRBV3-2) and TRBJ1-5; no clear D. Trimming took 0 bases from V and 1 from J, leaving 7 bases between them. Germline loops: CDR1 LGHDT, CDR2 YNNKEL (reference sequence). The CDR3 is 15 amino acids. CDR3 sequence reads: CASSQDFGSNQPQHF. CDR3 nucleotide sequence: TGTGCCAGCAGCCAAGATTTCGGGAGCAATCAGCCCCAGCATTTT.

This sequence joins TRBV2 and TRBJ1-2; 10 positions match TRBD1. The germline V gene has CDR1 SNHLY and CDR2 FYNNEI. The CDR3 sequence is 15 residues long. The trim removed 6 bases at V and 2 bases at J, leaving 6 bases unmatched. CDR3 loop: CASRWTGGRNYGYTF. The DNA of the CDR3 is TGTGCCAGCAGATGGACAGGGGGAAGGAACTATGGCTACACCTTC.